One sample yielded the 9 T cell receptor beta chains listed below, sequenced in a study of T cell changes during pregnancy in multiple sclerosis. Using immunoSEQ multiplex PCR, the repertoire was profiled, and TCRdb retains in-frame clones only, with some absent. This table has about 75,000 clones, 70% to 90% appearing once. This specimen consisted of peripheral blood, obtained in the first trimester of pregnancy. These TCRs come from a female donor in good health, enrolled as a control in a pregnancy study.

The V and J genes are TRBV6-6 and TRBJ2-7; possibly TRBD2 for D (6 bases). V was cut by 4 bases and J by 2 bases, with 6 bases left in between. CDR1 MNHNY and CDR2 SVGAGI come from the germline V gene (reference sequence). This CDR3 comprises 12 residues. Here the CDR3 reads CASSWGAYEQYF. CDR3 bases: TGTGCCAGCAGTTGGGGGGCCTACGAGCAGTACTTC.

V and J are TRBV5-5 and TRBJ1-4; 7 bases agree with TRBD1. The germline CDR1 and CDR2 sequences are SGHKS and YYEKEE (reference sequence). V lost 0 bases, J lost 0 bases, and 2 bases stayed unmatched. The CDR3 sequence is 16 residues long. The DNA for the CDR3 is TGTGCCAGCAGCTTGGGGACAGGAGCAACTAATGAAAAACTGTTTTTT. Amino acid sequence: CASSLGTGATNEKLFF.

The genes are TRBV5-1 and TRBJ2-1; TRBD2 agrees at 11 bases. The CDR3 is 17 amino acids. Per the germline V gene, CDR1 is SGHRS and CDR2 is YFSETQ. V lost 0 bases and J lost 11; bases outside the gene matches: 13. CDR3 nucleotide sequence: TGCGCCAGCAGCTTGGTGGTAGCGGGGGGGTCGGATGCGAAGCAGTTCTTC. Its protein product is CASSLVVAGGSDAKQFF.

This chain uses TRBV6-1 with TRBJ1-1; perhaps TRBD1 as D (6 bases). The V end lost 3 bases, the J end lost 6 bases, and 17 bases lay between the germline ends. CDR3 length: 15 residues. Germline values: CDR1 MNHNS, CDR2 SASEGT. CDR3 in amino acids: CASSDKSQGISEAFF. In DNA, the CDR3 is TGTGCCAGCAGTGATAAGAGCCAGGGGATTTCTGAAGCTTTCTTT.

This chain connects TRBV6-4 to TRBJ2-2; 8 nucleotides agree with TRBD1. CDR1 MRHNA and CDR2 SNTAGT come from the germline V gene. The V segment lost 0 bases and the J segment 1 base; nucleotides outside the gene matches: 10. The CDR3 extends over 19 amino acids. Here the CDR3 reads CASSDSKQGEVRNTGELFF. The DNA for the CDR3 is TGTGCCAGCAGTGACTCGAAACAGGGGGAGGTTAGGAACACCGGGGAGCTGTTTTTT.

The chain links TRBV28 to TRBJ1-5, with 11 positions matching TRBD1. Germline values: CDR1 MDHEN, CDR2 SYDVKM. The CDR3 has 15 amino acids. Trimming removed 7 bases from V and 4 bases from J; junction bases left unmatched: 6. CDR3 sequence: CASTRTGGLNQPQHF. CDR3 bases: TGTGCCAGCACCAGGACAGGGGGCCTTAATCAGCCCCAGCATTTT.

About this clone: Compared with germline, one end of the junction differs, possibly owing to a read error. Other DNA sequences of this sample code for an identical CDR3. The genes are TRBV19 and TRBJ1-2, with D possibly matching TRBD1 (6 bases). The CDR3 contains 15 residues. Germline loops: CDR1 LNHDA, CDR2 SQIVND (reference sequence). CDR3 sequence (DNA): TGTGCCAGCAGTATCCGGACAGTAATGGGATATGGCTACACCTTC. Encoded protein: CASSIRTVMGYGYTF.

The rearrangement uses TRBV5-1 and TRBJ1-3; D not certain. The CDR3 totals 13 residues. Germline V gene lookup returns CDR1 SGHRS and CDR2 YFSETQ. V was pared by 4 bases and J by 4 bases, with 9 bases between. The CDR3 sequence: CASSPDSGNTIYF. CDR3 DNA sequence: TGCGCCAGCAGCCCCGACTCCGGAAACACCATATATTTT.

The rearrangement links TRBV5-6 to TRBJ2-1; 8 bases match TRBD1. Germline V gene sequence: CDR1 SGHDT, CDR2 YYEEEE. The CDR3 sequence is 15 residues long. J gave up 4 bases and V 2 bases, and 5 bases lay outside the gene matches. Here the CDR3 DNA reads TGTGCCAGCAGCTTCTCCGGGACAGGTTACAATGAGCAGTTCTTC. As protein: CASSFSGTGYNEQFF.